The source of this T cell receptor beta chain is a study of T cell responses to AZD1222 COVID-19 vaccine. TCRdb keeps only in-frame clones here, not all; method: immunoSEQ multiplex PCR. Of roughly 140,000 clones in the sample, around nine tenths were seen once. General study points: Vaccine-related CD4 TCRs covered spike, predominating at 160-218 and 743-854. Two AZD1222 administrations were followed by greater Spike-specific TCR breadth and depth. The repertoires were collected only after the peak T cell response.

The CDR3 is 17 amino acids. Trimming removed 0 bases from V and 4 bases from J; junction bases left unmatched: 9. Germline-derived CDR1 and CDR2 are LGHNA and YSLEER. This clone turned up a few times. Its target is not known. Here the sequenced sample was peripheral blood, taken on day 0 of AZD1222 vaccination. V gene TRBV4-3 combines with J gene TRBJ1-5; 7 bases fit TRBD1. This TCR was recovered from an adult in good health. The CDR3 bases are TGCGCCAGCAGCCAAGATGGACAGGCCCCAGGGAATCAGCCCCAGCATTTT. Amino acids: CASSQDGQAPGNQPQHF.